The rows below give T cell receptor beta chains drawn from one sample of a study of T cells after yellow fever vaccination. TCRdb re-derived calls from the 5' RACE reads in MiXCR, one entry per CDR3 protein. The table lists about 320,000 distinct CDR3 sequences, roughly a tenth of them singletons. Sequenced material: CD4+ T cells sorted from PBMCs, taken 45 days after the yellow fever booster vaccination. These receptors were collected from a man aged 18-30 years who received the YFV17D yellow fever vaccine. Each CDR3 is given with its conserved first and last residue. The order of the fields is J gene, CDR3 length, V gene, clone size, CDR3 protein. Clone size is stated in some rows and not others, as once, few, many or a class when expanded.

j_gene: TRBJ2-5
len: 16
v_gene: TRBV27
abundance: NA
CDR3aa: CASQRWGEPPGETQYF

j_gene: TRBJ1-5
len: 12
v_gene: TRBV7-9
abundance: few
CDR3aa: CASSLLNQPQHF

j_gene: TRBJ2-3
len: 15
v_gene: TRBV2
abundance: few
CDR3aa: CASSGGSGVTDTQYF

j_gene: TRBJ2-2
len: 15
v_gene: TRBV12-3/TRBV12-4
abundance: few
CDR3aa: CASSPQALNTGELFF

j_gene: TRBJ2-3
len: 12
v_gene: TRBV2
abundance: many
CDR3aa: CASGTSTDTQYF

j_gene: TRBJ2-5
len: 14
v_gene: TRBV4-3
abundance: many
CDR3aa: CASSQSRVSETQYF

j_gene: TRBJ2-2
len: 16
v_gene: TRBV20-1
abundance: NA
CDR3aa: CSARVARGATTGELFF

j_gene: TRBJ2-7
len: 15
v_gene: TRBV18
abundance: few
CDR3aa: CASSPQRDRGYEQYF

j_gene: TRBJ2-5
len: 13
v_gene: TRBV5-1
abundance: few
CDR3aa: CASSQTAKETQYF

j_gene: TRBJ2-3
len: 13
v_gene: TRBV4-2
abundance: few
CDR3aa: CASSNRGTDTQYF

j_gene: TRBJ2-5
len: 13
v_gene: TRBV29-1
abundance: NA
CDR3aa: CSGTDRVGETQYF

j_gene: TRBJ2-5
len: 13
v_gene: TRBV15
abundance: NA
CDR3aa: CATSRDPGETQYF

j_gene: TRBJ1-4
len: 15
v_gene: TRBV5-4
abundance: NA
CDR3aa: CASSLETGKNEKLFF

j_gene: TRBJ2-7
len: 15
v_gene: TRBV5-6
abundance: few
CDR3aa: CASSAGNRGPYEQYF

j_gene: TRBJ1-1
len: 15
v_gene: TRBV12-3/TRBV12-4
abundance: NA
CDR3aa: CASSTWTGGGTEAFF

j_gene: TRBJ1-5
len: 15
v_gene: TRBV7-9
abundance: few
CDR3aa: CASSRSDSGNQPQHF

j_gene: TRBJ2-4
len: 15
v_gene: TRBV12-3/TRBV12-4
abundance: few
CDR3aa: CASSLTLLRGNIQYF

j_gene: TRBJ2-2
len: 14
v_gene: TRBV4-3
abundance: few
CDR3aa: CASSQAANTGELFF

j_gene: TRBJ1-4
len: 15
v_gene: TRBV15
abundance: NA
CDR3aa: CATSPSRGANEKLFF

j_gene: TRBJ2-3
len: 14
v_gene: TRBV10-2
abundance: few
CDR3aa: CASSEQVAEDTQYF

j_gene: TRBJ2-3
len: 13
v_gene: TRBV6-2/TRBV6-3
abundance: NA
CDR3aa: CASTDYRTDTQYF

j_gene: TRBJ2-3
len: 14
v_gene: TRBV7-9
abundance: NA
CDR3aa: CASTPGQVTDTQYF

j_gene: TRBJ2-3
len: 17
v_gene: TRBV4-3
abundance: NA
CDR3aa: CASSQQGLAGGTDTQYF

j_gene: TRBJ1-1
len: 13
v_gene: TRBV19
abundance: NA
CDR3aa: CASSRGWTGEPFF

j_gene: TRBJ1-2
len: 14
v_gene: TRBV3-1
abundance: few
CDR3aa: CASSQRTVPYGYTF

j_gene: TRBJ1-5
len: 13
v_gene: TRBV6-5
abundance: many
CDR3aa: CASSYDRNQPQHF

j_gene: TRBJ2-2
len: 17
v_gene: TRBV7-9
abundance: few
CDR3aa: CASSLTAGASNTGELFF

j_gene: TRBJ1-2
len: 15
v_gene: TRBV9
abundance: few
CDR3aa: CASSVESRGLDGYTF

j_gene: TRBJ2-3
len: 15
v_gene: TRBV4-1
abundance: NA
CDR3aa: CASSQDGQGRDTQYF

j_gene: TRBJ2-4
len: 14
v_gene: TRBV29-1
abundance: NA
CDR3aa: CSVATGGTKNIQYF

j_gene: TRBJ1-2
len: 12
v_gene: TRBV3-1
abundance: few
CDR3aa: CASSHEGTAYTF

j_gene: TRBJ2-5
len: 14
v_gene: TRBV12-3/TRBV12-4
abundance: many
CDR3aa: CASSFRGLIETQYF

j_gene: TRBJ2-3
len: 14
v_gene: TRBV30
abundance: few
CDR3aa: CAWQRGPRGDTQYF

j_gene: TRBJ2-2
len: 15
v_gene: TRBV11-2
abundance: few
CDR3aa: CASRVFQGNTGELFF

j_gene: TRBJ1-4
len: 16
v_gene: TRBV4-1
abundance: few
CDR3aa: CASSQVEGATNEKLFF

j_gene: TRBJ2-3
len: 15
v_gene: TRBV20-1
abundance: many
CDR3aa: CSAPRTSGGTDTQYF

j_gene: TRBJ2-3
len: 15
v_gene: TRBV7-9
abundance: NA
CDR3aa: CASRAGQGATDTQYF

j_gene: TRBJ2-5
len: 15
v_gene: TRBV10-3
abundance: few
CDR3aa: CAITPGTGNLETQYF

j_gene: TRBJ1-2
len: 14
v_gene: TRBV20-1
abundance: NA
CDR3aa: CSASAQGFGYGYTF

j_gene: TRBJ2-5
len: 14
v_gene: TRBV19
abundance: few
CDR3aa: CASSTTGIRETQYF

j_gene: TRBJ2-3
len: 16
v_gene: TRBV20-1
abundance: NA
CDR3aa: CSARDAGRQFTDTQYF

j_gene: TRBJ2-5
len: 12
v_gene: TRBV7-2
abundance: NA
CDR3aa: CASSPGGPTQYF

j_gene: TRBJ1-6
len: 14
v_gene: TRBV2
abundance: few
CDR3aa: CASRARQGYSPLHF

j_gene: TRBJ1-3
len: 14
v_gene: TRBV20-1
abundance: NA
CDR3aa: CSARLTASGNTIYF

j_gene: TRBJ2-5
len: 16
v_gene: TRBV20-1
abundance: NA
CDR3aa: CSARDLQRGYQETQYF

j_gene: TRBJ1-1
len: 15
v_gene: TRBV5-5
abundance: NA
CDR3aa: CASSFYPGLNTEAFF

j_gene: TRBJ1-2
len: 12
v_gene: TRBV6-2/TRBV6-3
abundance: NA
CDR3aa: CASKEGDYGYTF

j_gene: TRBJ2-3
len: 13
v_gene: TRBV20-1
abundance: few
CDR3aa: CSALMTGGDTQYF

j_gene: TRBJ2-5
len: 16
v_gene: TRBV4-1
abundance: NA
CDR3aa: CASSPDSGRKQETQYF

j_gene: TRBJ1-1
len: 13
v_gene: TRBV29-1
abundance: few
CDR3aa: CSVEEWGSPEAFF

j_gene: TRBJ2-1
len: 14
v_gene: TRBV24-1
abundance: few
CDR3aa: CATSGTGRYNEQFF

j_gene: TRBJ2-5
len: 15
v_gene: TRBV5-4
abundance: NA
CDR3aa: CASRLDLATQETQYF

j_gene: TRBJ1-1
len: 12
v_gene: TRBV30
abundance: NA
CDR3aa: CAWSPRATEAFF

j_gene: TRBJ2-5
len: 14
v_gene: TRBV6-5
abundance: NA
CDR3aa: CASSIRAIQETQYF

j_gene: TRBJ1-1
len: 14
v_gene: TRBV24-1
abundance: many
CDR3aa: CATPAGAENTEAFF

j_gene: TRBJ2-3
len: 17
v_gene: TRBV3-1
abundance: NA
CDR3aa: CASSQWALAGTTDTQYF

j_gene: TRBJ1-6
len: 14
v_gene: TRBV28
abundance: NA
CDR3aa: CASSPGSSNLALHF

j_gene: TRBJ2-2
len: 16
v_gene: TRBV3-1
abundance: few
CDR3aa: CASSQEPASNTGELFF

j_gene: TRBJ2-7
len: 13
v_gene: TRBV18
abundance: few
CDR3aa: CASSAPGFVEQYF

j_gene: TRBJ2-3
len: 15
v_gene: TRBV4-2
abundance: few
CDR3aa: CASRATPTSTDTQYF